The 23 T cell receptor beta chains listed next were all sequenced from one sample in a study of beta chain features in type 1 diabetes. The sequenced template was cDNA made from the entire isolated RNA. Profiling relied on immunoSEQ multiplex PCR, and the TCRdb table lists in-frame clones only, not all of them. Among about 180,000 clones listed, more than 10% were seen once. The sequenced sample was central memory CD4+ T cells from blood. These receptors all stem from a woman between 18 and 30 years old in good health.

The rearrangement uses TRBV30 and TRBJ2-3; D gene unclear. The CDR3 has 13 residues. CDR1 GTSNPN and CDR2 SVGIG come from the germline V gene (reference sequence). The V end was cut by 5 bases, the J end by 7 bases, with 16 bases between. The CDR3 protein is CAWDSPILNTQYF. The CDR3 DNA reads as TGTGCCTGGGACTCGCCGATCCTCAATACGCAGTATTTT.

The rearrangement links TRBV11-2 to TRBJ1-2, with D tentatively TRBD1 (6 bases). Trimming took off 2 bases at V and 2 bases at J, with 9 bases between the two ends. The CDR3 covers 14 residues. CDR1 and CDR2 from the germline V gene are SGHAT and FQNNGV. The chain's CDR3 is CASSLSTGNYGYTF. For the CDR3, the DNA is TGTGCCAGCAGCTTAAGTACAGGGAACTATGGCTACACCTTC.

This chain connects TRBV4-2 to TRBJ2-6, with D unresolved. V lost 4 bases and J lost 0, with 7 bases in between. The germline V gene encodes CDR1 LGHNA and CDR2 YNFKEQ. This CDR3 comprises 15 residues. CDR3 nucleotide sequence: TGTGCCAGCAGCCCAGAAGCCTCTGGGGCCAACGTCCTGACTTTC. It encodes CASSPEASGANVLTF.

This clone was recorded a few times. The rearrangement joins TRBV27 to TRBJ2-7, with 11 bases aligning to TRBD2. Trimming at V came to 2 bases and at J to 3 bases, leaving 9 bases not matched to a gene. Germline V gene lookup returns CDR1 MNHEY and CDR2 SMNVEV (reference sequence). The length of the CDR3 is 17 residues. Here the CDR3 reads CASSLNQVGTSGYEQYF. The CDR3 nucleotides are TGTGCCAGCAGTTTAAATCAGGTGGGGACTAGCGGCTACGAGCAGTACTTC.

This clone was observed a handful of times. The chain uses TRBV29-1 and TRBJ2-7; 9 bases are a match to TRBD2. This CDR3 is built from 14 residues. Trimming at V came to 5 bases and at J to 0 bases, leaving 5 bases not matched to a gene. Germline CDR1 is SQVTM and CDR2 is ANQGSEA. For the CDR3, the DNA is TGCAGCGTTCGACTAGCGGTAACCTCCTACGAGCAGTACTTC. Its translation is CSVRLAVTSYEQYF.

The CDR3 DNA is TGCAGTGCGCGTGAAGAGACCCAGTACTTC. Its protein is CSAREETQYF. V and J are TRBV20-1 and TRBJ2-5; D gene unclear. CDR3 length equals 10 residues. Germline CDR1 reads DFQATT; CDR2 reads SNEGSKA (reference sequence). Trimming took 6 bases from V and 3 from J, leaving 5 bases between them.

This clone was counted only a few times. The chain is built from TRBV19 and TRBJ1-1; no definite D call. Germline assignment: CDR1 LNHDA and CDR2 SQIVND (reference sequence). Trimming took 5 bases from V and 4 from J, leaving 14 bases between them. The CDR3 totals 14 residues. Here the CDR3 reads CASSPFGGSTEAFF. The CDR3 DNA sequence: TGTGCCAGTAGTCCTTTCGGAGGTAGCACTGAAGCTTTCTTT.

This clone came up a few times. The V call is TRBV5-1, the J call TRBJ2-1; the match to TRBD1 covers 7 bases. The CDR3 runs 16 residues. Germline V lookup: CDR1 SGHRS, CDR2 YFSETQ. The junction had 7 bases not matched to a gene; V was cut back by 0 bases and J by 4 bases. The CDR3 sequence is CASSLDTGAPYNEQFF. The CDR3 DNA reads TGCGCCAGCAGCTTGGACACAGGGGCACCTTACAATGAGCAGTTCTTC.

The sample holds a few counts of this clone. J is TRBJ1-5 and V is TRBV28, with D maybe TRBD1 (6 bases). V was clipped by 6 bases and J by 7 bases, with 22 bases between them. Germline CDR1 MDHEN, CDR2 SYDVKM. This CDR3 has 16 amino acids. The CDR3 DNA follows: TGTGCCAGCAGATCCTACGGGGGGGGCTCGGGGCAGCCCCAGCATTTT. Residues: CASRSYGGGSGQPQHF.

This clone occurred many times. Written as DNA, the CDR3 is TGCGCCAGCAGCTTGGGGAGCTTAGGAGAGACCCAGTACTTC. Amino acids: CASSLGSLGETQYF. V usage is TRBV5-1 and J usage is TRBJ2-5, with D hard to call. The CDR3 has 14 amino acids. The ends were cut back, 0 bases at V and 4 bases at J, with 10 bases in the middle. Per germline, CDR1 SGHRS and CDR2 YFSETQ.

This clone was found a few times. The genes are TRBV30 and TRBJ1-1, with TRBD1 identical over 8 bases. The length of the CDR3 is 14 residues. Germline CDR1 and CDR2: GTSNPN and SVGIG (reference sequence). V shed 5 bases, J shed 4 bases, and the junction held 9 bases outside the gene matches. CDR3 in amino acids: CAWCRRTGRTEAFF. CDR3 nucleotides: TGTGCCTGGTGTAGGAGGACAGGGCGCACTGAAGCTTTCTTT.

In DNA form, the CDR3 reads TGTGCCAGCTCACTTCCGGACAGGGCGAACACTGAAGCTTTCTTT. As protein: CASSLPDRANTEAFF. This chain joins TRBV18 and TRBJ1-1; 8 bases agree with TRBD1. The CDR3 contains 15 residues. Germline V gene sequence: CDR1 KGHSH, CDR2 LQKENI. V was clipped by 4 bases and J by 1 base; unmatched bases: 5.

This chain's CDR3 is CASRSGGSQYF. The CDR3 DNA is TGCGCCAGCAGAAGTGGCGGTTCGCAGTATTTT. The chain links TRBV5-1 to TRBJ2-3; D is unresolved. This CDR3 has 11 residues. The V gene lost 5 bases and the J gene lost 10 bases, with 11 bases spanning the gap. The germline V gene encodes CDR1 SGHRS and CDR2 YFSETQ.

This chain uses TRBV28 with TRBJ1-1; possibly TRBD1 for D (6 bases). The V gene's germline CDR1 is MDHEN and CDR2 SYDVKM. Deletions cut 6 bases from V and 10 bases from J, with 18 bases between. The CDR3 has 13 residues. The CDR3, as DNA: TGTGCCAGCAGACTTACTCGACAGGTAGGAGCTTTCTTT. Translating gives CASRLTRQVGAFF. The variable domain in full, completed from reference TRBV28 and TRBJ1-1, reads DVKVTQSSRYLVKRTGEKVFLECVQDMDHENMFWYRQDPGLGLRLIYFSYDVKMKEKGDIPEGYSVSREKKERFSLILESASTNQTSMYLCASRLTRQVGAFFGQGTRLTVV.

This chain uses TRBV9 with TRBJ2-3; 9 bases map to TRBD1. The trim removed 4 bases at V and 3 bases at J, leaving 6 bases unmatched. The CDR3 extends over 15 amino acids. Germline CDR1 is SGDLS and CDR2 is YYNGEE. The CDR3 region has the DNA TGTGCCAGCAGCAGTACAGGGGGCAGAACAGATACGCAGTATTTT. Encoded protein: CASSSTGGRTDTQYF.

The V call is TRBV7-9, the J call TRBJ2-2, with 13 positions matching TRBD2. Germline V gene sequence: CDR1 SEHNR, CDR2 FQNEAQ (reference sequence). V shed 6 bases and J 3 bases; nucleotides not matched to a gene: 4. The CDR3 loop spans 16 amino acids. As DNA, the CDR3 is TGTGCCAGCAGTCTTGGACTAGCGGGGGACACCGGGGAGCTGTTTTTT. This encodes CASSLGLAGDTGELFF.

DNA for the CDR3: TGTGCCAGCAGTCACACTAGCGGGAAGACAGATACGCAGTATTTT. This gives the protein CASSHTSGKTDTQYF. This chain links TRBV4-2 with TRBJ2-3; 10 bases are a match to TRBD2. From germline, CDR1 is LGHNA and CDR2 YNFKEQ. The CDR3 totals 15 residues. J lost 3 bases, V lost 6 bases, and 6 bases had no gene match.

This rearrangement joins TRBV10-3 to TRBJ1-1; D may be TRBD1 (6 bases). This CDR3 has 14 amino acids. The germline V gene has CDR1 ENHRY and CDR2 SYGVKD. The V end lost 6 bases, the J end lost 0 bases, and 11 bases lay between the germline ends. The CDR3 sequence: CAISRGNMNTEAFF. Written as DNA, the CDR3 is TGTGCCATCAGCAGGGGAAACATGAACACTGAAGCTTTCTTT.

This clone was detected only a few times. The chain links TRBV28 to TRBJ1-3, with 8 bases that match TRBD1. Germline CDR1 MDHEN, CDR2 SYDVKM. The CDR3 runs to 16 residues. V lost 5 bases, J lost 2 bases, and 8 bases stayed unmatched. CDR3 DNA: TGTGCCAGCAGTCGTATCGACAGGGGAACTGGAAACACCATATATTTT. This sequence encodes CASSRIDRGTGNTIYF.

The table lists this clone with a few counts. The chain uses TRBV28 and TRBJ2-1, with unresolved D. Deletions cut 4 bases from V and 10 bases from J, with 14 bases between. CDR3 length equals 13 residues. Germline assignment: CDR1 MDHEN and CDR2 SYDVKM. CDR3 bases: TGTGCCAGCAGTTCGCCCCCCCTAGAGGAGCAGTTCTTC. Encoded protein: CASSSPPLEEQFF.

The rearrangement joins TRBV10-2 to TRBJ2-7; TRBD1 matches 10 bases. Losses at the gene ends were 6 bases for V and 6 bases for J; bases not matched to a gene: 14. Germline loops: CDR1 WSHSY, CDR2 SAAADI. This CDR3 comprises 16 residues. CDR3 sequence: CASRDVLTGGLGEQYF. In DNA form, the CDR3 reads TGCGCCAGCAGGGACGTCCTGACAGGGGGCTTAGGCGAGCAGTACTTC.

This clone has only a few counts. The gene calls are TRBV4-2 and TRBJ2-5; maybe TRBD2 (6 bases). Germline V lookup: CDR1 LGHNA, CDR2 YNFKEQ. V lost 0 bases to trimming and J lost 4 bases, with 9 bases between them. CDR3 size: 14 residues. DNA of the CDR3: TGTGCCAGCAGCCAAGAGGGGGGAACAGAGACCCAGTACTTC. It is translated as CASSQEGGTETQYF.

This clone has only a few counts. The chain couples TRBV12-5 to TRBJ2-5; the D is unclear. This CDR3 has 13 residues. V gave up 5 bases and J gave up 1 base, with 8 bases separating them. CDR1 is LGHNT and CDR2 is FRNRAP in the germline V gene. CDR3 sequence (DNA): TGTGCTAGTGGTCCGACTCGCCAAGAGACCCAGTACTTC. Translated, it gives CASGPTRQETQYF. The full variable domain, with the rest looked up from reference TRBV12-5 and TRBJ2-5, is DARVTQTPRHKVTEMGQEVTMRCQPILGHNTVFWYRQTMMQGLELLAYFRNRAPLDDSGMPKDRFSAEMPDATLATLKIQPSEPRDSAVYFCASGPTRQETQYFGPGTRLLVL.